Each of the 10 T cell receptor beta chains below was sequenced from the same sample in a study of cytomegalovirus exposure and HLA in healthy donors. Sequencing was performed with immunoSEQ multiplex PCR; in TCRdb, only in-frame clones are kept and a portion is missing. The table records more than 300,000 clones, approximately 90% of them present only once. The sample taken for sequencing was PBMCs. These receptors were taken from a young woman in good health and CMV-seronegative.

The CDR3 here is CASSFGAWGDTEAFF. The DNA of the CDR3 is TGTGCCAGCAGTTTCGGGGCCTGGGGGGACACTGAAGCTTTCTTT. The V call is TRBV27, the J call TRBJ1-1; D is perhaps TRBD1 (5 bases). V lost 3 bases and J 3 bases, leaving 14 bases between the germline ends. Germline V gives CDR1 MNHEY, CDR2 SMNVEV (reference sequence). The CDR3 sequence is 15 residues long.

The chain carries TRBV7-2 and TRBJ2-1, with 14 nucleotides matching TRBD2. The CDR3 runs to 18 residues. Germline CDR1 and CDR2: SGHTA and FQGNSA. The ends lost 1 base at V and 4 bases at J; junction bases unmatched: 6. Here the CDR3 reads CASSLVGTSGSTYNEQFF. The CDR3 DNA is TGTGCCAGCAGCTTAGTGGGGACTAGCGGGAGCACTTACAATGAGCAGTTCTTC.

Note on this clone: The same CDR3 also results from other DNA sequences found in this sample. CDR3 nucleotide sequence: TGCGCCAGCAGCTTCGCTAGCGGGAGCACAGATACGCAGTATTTT. This encodes CASSFASGSTDTQYF. The rearrangement uses TRBV5-1 and TRBJ2-3, with 8 nucleotides matching TRBD2. This CDR3 has 15 amino acids. With V trimmed by 2 bases and J by 0 bases, 2 bases remained unmatched. The germline V gene has CDR1 SGHRS and CDR2 YFSETQ.

The CDR3 DNA reads as TGTGCCAGCAGCGTAGATTTCGACACTGAAGCTTTCTTT. This encodes CASSVDFDTEAFF. The chain employs TRBV9 and TRBJ1-1; D remains ambiguous. The CDR3 consists of 13 residues. With 0 bases removed from V and 3 bases from J, the gap between germline ends came to 6 bases. Germline values: CDR1 SGDLS, CDR2 YYNGEE.

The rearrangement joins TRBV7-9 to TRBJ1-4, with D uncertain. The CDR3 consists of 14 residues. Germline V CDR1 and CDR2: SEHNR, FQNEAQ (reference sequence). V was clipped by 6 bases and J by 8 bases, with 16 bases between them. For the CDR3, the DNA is TGTGCCAGCAGTCAACGGGGAGCCGGGGAAAAACTGTTTTTT. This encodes CASSQRGAGEKLFF.

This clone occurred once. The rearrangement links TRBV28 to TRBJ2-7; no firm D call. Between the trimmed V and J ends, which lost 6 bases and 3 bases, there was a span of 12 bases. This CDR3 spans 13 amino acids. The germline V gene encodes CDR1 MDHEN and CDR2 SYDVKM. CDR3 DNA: TGTGCCAGCAGGCCCCTAGTTGACTACGAGCAGTACTTC. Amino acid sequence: CASRPLVDYEQYF.

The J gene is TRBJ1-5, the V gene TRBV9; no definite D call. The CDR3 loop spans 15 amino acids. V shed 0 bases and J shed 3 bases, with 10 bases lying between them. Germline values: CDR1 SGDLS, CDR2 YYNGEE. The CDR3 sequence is CASSVDARPNQPQHF. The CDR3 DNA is TGTGCCAGCAGCGTAGACGCCAGGCCCAATCAGCCCCAGCATTTT.

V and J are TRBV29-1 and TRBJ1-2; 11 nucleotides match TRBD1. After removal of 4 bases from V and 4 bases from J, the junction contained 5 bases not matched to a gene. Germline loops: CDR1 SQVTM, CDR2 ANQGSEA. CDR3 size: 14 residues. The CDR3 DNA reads TGCAGCGTTGCCATGGACAGGGGGCTCTATGGCTACACCTTC. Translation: CSVAMDRGLYGYTF.

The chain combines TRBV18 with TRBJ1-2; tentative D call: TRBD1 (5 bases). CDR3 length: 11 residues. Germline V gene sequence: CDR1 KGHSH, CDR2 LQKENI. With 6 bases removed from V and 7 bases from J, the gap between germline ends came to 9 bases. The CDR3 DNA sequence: TGTGCCAGCTCCCGGGGGTTTGGCTACACCTTC. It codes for CASSRGFGYTF.

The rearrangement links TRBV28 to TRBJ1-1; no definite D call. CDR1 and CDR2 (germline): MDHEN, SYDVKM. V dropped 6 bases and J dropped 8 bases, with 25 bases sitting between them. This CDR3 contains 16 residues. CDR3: CASSRVPGGLGTEAFF. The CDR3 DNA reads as TGTGCCAGCAGCCGCGTCCCCGGAGGGCTTGGTACGGAAGCTTTCTTT.